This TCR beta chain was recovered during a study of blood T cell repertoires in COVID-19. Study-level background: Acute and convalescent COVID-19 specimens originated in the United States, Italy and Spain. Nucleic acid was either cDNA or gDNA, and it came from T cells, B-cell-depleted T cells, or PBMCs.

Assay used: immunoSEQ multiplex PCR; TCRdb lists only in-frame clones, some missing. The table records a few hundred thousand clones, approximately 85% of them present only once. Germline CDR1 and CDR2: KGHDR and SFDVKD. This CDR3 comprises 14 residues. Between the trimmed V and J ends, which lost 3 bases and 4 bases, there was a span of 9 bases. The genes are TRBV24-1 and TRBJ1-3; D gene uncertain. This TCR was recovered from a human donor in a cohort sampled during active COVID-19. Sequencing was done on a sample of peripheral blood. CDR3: CATSDPSLGNTIYF. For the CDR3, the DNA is TGTGCCACCAGTGATCCGAGTTTGGGAAACACCATATATTTT.